Reported below is one T cell receptor (beta chain). Using immunoSEQ multiplex PCR, the repertoire was profiled, and TCRdb retains in-frame clones only, with some absent. The sample includes roughly 83,000 clones, 85% to 90% seen only once; the top ten take 15% to 18%. The data were taken from a study of glioma-infiltrating T cells after dendritic cell vaccination. The CDR3 contains 10 residues. Trimming took 4 bases from V and 6 from J, leaving 3 bases between them. The germline CDR1 and CDR2 sequences are DFQATT and SNEGSKA (reference sequence). The clonotype was recovered from a human donor with glioblastoma. V usage is TRBV20-1 and J usage is TRBJ1-4; no reliable D call. Here the sequenced sample was blood, taken before dendritic cell vaccination. The CDR3 loop reads CSATDEKLFF. CDR3 in DNA: TGCAGTGCTACGGATGAAAAACTGTTTTTT.